Each of the 17 T cell receptor beta chains below was sequenced from the same sample in a study of T cells in Graves' hyperthyroidism and ophthalmopathy. The source material, RNA transcripts, was used to amplify TCR beta CDR3 regions. RT-PCR in the first round (using the HTBI primer set) targeted the TCR CDR3. TCRdb re-called the multiplex PCR reads with MiXCR, one entry per CDR3 protein. Of about 480,000 distinct CDR3 sequences in the sample, under 25% were seen once. Sequenced sample: blood. The receptors stem from a woman in her 70s with Graves' ophthalmopathy.

This clonotype was counted a single time. This could be a read error, since a much larger clone is one nucleotide away. V usage is TRBV2 and J usage is TRBJ1-2; 9 positions agree with TRBD1. In germline, CDR1 is SNHLY, CDR2 FYNNEI. V was pared by 6 bases and J by 4 bases, with 6 bases of the junction left unmatched. This CDR3 has 14 residues. CDR3 sequence: CASSSGTGPYGYTF. The CDR3 DNA reads as TGTGCCAGCAGCTCCGGGACAGGGCCCTATGGCTACACCTTC. Based on the CDR3 plus reference TRBV2 and TRBJ1-2, the full variable domain is EPEVTQTPSHQVTQMGQEVILRCVPISNHLYFYWYRQILGQKVEFLVSFYNNEISEKSEIFDDQFSVERPDGSNFTLKIRSTKLEDSAMYFCASSSGTGPYGYTFGSGTRLTVV.

On this clonotype: The junction shows a germline mismatch at one end, possibly a read error. The chain combines TRBV24-1 with TRBJ2-1; the match to TRBD1 covers 8 bases. Germline CDR1 KGHDR, CDR2 SFDVKD. This CDR3 region has 15 residues. CDR3 residues: CATSRQGRFTNEQSF. In DNA, the CDR3 is TGTGCCACCAGCAGACAGGGGAGATTTACCAATGAGCAGTCCTTC.

The chain couples TRBV3-1 to TRBJ2-1, with 12 bases aligning to TRBD2. The CDR3 contains 17 residues. The V and J ends lost 0 bases and 7 bases, in that order; junction bases with no gene match: 7. Per the germline V gene, CDR1 is LGHDT and CDR2 is YNNKEL (reference sequence). The CDR3, as DNA: TGTGCCAGCAGCCAAGACAGGACTAGCGGGATGGGGAATGAGCAGTTCTTC. Residues: CASSQDRTSGMGNEQFF.

The rearrangement uses TRBV12-5 and TRBJ1-1, with TRBD1 as a possible D gene (6 bases). The CDR3 runs to 14 residues. Germline V gives CDR1 LGHNT, CDR2 FRNRAP. V was shortened by 6 bases and J by 10 bases, with 21 bases between the two germline ends. The chain's CDR3 is CASGQMTGRDPAFF. The CDR3 bases are TGTGCTAGTGGACAAATGACAGGTCGGGACCCAGCTTTCTTT.

The sample holds a few counts of this clonotype. This sequence joins TRBV6-2 or TRBV6-3 and TRBJ2-5; 13 bases align to TRBD2. The CDR3 has 19 residues. CDR1 and CDR2 (germline): MNHEY, SVGEGT. V gave up 2 bases and J gave up 4 bases; unmatched junction bases: 13. The DNA of the CDR3 is TGTGCCAGCAGTTACGGTCTAGGACTAGCGGGAGAGTTGGGAGAGACCCAGTACTTC. It specifies CASSYGLGLAGELGETQYF.

This clonotype was observed a single time. The junction shows a germline mismatch at one end, possibly a read error. The J gene is TRBJ1-2, the V gene TRBV29-1; TRBD1 might be the D (6 bases). Germline V gene lookup returns CDR1 SQVTM and CDR2 ANQGSEA. The CDR3 is 14 residues long. CDR3 residues: CSVEDPRGLSGYAF. CDR3 coding DNA: TGCAGCGTTGAAGACCCGAGGGGGTTAAGTGGCTACGCCTTC. Full variable domain (outside the CDR3, taken from reference TRBV29-1 and TRBJ1-2): SAVISQKPSRDICQRGTSLTIQCQVDSQVTMMFWYRQQPGQSLTLIATANQGSEATYESGFVIDKFPISRPNLTFSTLTVSNMSPEDSSIYLCSVEDPRGLSGYAFGSGTRLTVV.

The rearrangement joins TRBV7-2 to TRBJ2-1; 9 bases map to TRBD2. Germline CDR1 and CDR2: SGHTA and FQGNSA. Germline trimming cut 0 bases from V and 2 bases from J; bases unmatched to any gene: 2. The CDR3 is 16 residues long. In DNA form, the CDR3 reads TGTGCCAGCAGCTTAGCCGCTAGCGGGACCTACAATGAGCAGTTCTTC. It encodes CASSLAASGTYNEQFF. The full variable domain, rest sourced from reference TRBV7-2 and TRBJ2-1, is GAGVSQSPSNKVTEKGKDVELRCDPISGHTALYWYRQSLGQGLEFLIYFQGNSAPDKSGLPSDRFSAERTGGSVSTLTIQRTQQEDSAVYLCASSLAASGTYNEQFFGPGTRLTVL.

In its sample, this clonotype was seen a few times. This rearrangement joins TRBV2 to TRBJ2-6; tentative D call: TRBD2 (6 bases). The CDR3 sequence is 15 residues long. The germline gives CDR1 SNHLY, CDR2 FYNNEI. V dropped 6 bases and J dropped 2 bases, with 11 bases sitting between them. The CDR3 nucleotides read TGTGCCAGCAGCGCTTGGGGGGCTGGGGCCAACGTCCTGACTTTC. This translates into CASSAWGAGANVLTF.

CDR3 DNA: TGTGCCAGCAACGATAATCGGGGTTTAGCCAAAAACATTCAGTACTTC. Encoded protein: CASNDNRGLAKNIQYF. The chain joins TRBV2 to TRBJ2-4; possibly TRBD2 for D (5 bases). The CDR3 totals 16 residues. The V end lost 7 bases, the J end lost 0 bases, and 16 bases lay between the germline ends. Germline CDR1 and CDR2: SNHLY and FYNNEI.

As for this clonotype: Just one base apart from a much larger clone, this may be a read error. The chain has TRBV27 and TRBJ2-3, with a possible D match to TRBD1 (5 bases). V lost 2 bases to trimming and J lost 4 bases, with 16 bases between them. Germline V gene lookup returns CDR1 MNHEY and CDR2 SMNVEV (reference sequence). The CDR3 loop spans 16 amino acids. CDR3: CASSLGQGVMADTQYF. The CDR3 DNA sequence: TGTGCCAGCAGTTTAGGTCAGGGCGTTATGGCAGATACGCAGTATTTT.

This clonotype was found a few times. Germline is not matched at one junction end, which may reflect a read error. The genes are TRBV30 and TRBJ1-1; D call uncertain. Per the germline V gene, CDR1 is GTSNPN and CDR2 is SVGIG (reference sequence). This CDR3 is built from 14 residues. The CDR3 spells CTWRRMGRVTEAFF. The CDR3 bases are TGTACCTGGAGGCGAATGGGCCGGGTGACTGAAGCTTTCTTT.

This chain uses TRBV20-1 with TRBJ2-7; D possibly corresponds to TRBD1 (7 bases). V was shortened by 5 bases and J by 3 bases, with 11 bases between the two germline ends. The CDR3 consists of 12 residues. The germline V gene has CDR1 DFQATT and CDR2 SNEGSKA (reference sequence). This CDR3 is CSAGRDSYEQYF. CDR3 in DNA: TGCAGTGCTGGGCGGGACAGCTACGAGCAGTACTTC.

At least ten counts were recorded for this clonotype. The rearrangement uses TRBV12-3 or TRBV12-4 and TRBJ1-6, with D hard to call. The V gene lost 6 bases and the J gene lost 5 bases, with 5 bases spanning the gap. The length of the CDR3 is 12 residues. CDR3 in amino acids: CASSWDNSPLHF. CDR3 nucleotides: TGTGCCAGCAGCTGGGATAATTCACCCCTCCACTTT.

This clonotype was counted only a few times. The V and J genes are TRBV6-1 and TRBJ1-1; D remains ambiguous. Germline V gene data show CDR1 as MNHNS and CDR2 as SASEGT. The CDR3 totals 13 residues. The V gene lost 6 bases and the J gene lost 1 base, with 9 bases spanning the gap. CDR3 bases: TGTGCCAGCAGCATAAAGCCGAACACTGAAGCTTTCTTT. Translation gives CASSIKPNTEAFF.

The rearrangement uses TRBV10-3 and TRBJ1-5; D ambiguous. Germline CDR1 ENHRY, CDR2 SYGVKD. The CDR3 is made up of 13 amino acids. V was clipped by 0 bases and J by 6 bases, with 6 bases between them. Here the CDR3 reads CAISESFGQPQHF. The CDR3 region has the DNA TGTGCCATCAGTGAGTCCTTCGGTCAGCCCCAGCATTTT.

In its sample, this clonotype was seen many times. The chain carries TRBV6-1 and TRBJ2-5; D is unclear. V was trimmed by 1 base and J by 8 bases, leaving 11 bases between them. Germline CDR1 reads MNHNS; CDR2 reads SASEGT. The CDR3 length is 13 residues. CDR3 amino acids: CASSEGPQTTQYF. CDR3 nucleotide sequence: TGTGCCAGCAGTGAAGGCCCCCAAACTACCCAGTACTTC.

V is TRBV5-8 and J is TRBJ1-2; possibly TRBD1 for D (6 bases). The germline CDR1 and CDR2 sequences are SGHTS and YDEGEE. V was shortened by 1 base and J by 3 bases, with 10 bases between the two germline ends. This CDR3 has 14 amino acids. In DNA, the CDR3 is TGTGCCAGCAGCTTGCCAGGGGCCCACTATGGCTACACCTTC. Encoded protein: CASSLPGAHYGYTF.